Below, one TCR beta chain is given with its context. This clonotype is medium-sized (0.01 to 0.1%) in terms of sample share. The antigen this receptor binds is unknown. No base-level quality is on record; no much larger clone is a single base apart. The data were obtained in a study. Instrument on record: Illumina MiSeq. Clones were called with MiXCR by TCRdb after fastp trimmed the public reads at Q25, and only in-frame beta chains were retained. Each CDR3 protein appears once, grouped with its most common genes and DNA. Recorded for this sample are around 4,500 distinct CDR3 sequences; 9.5% of them occurred a single time. About 32% of the sample is held by the ten biggest clonotypes. The receptor comes from a human donor with rheumatoid arthritis. The sequencing input was CD4+ T cells from peripheral blood.

The DNA sequence reads TGTGCCAGCAGTGTTGGGGGGCACGGGGAGCTGTTTTTT. Translated, it gives CASSVGGHGELFF. The sequence links TRBV2 to TRBJ2-2; the D call is possibly TRBD1 or TRBD2, each sharing 6 bases. Via the germline V gene, CDR1 is SNHLY and CDR2 FYNNEI. The CDR3 contains 13 residues, cysteine and phenylalanine counted. Only the CDR3 part of the read is kept: 39 bases, read in frame from the first base. At the junction V is shortened by 4 bases and J by 7 bases, with 10 bases in between.